The sequence of this TCR beta chain was determined in a study of blood T cells in healthy people across ages. Background on the study: About one barcoded beta molecule was captured per two T cells (by template switching). Whole-study results and caveats: Diversity figures derived from one million T cells were judged to underestimate the true value.

In regard to this clonotype: No antigen is known for it.

V was pared by 5 bases and J by 8 bases, with 17 bases of the junction left unmatched. This CDR3 has 17 amino acids. CDR1 and CDR2 (germline): MNHEY, SMNVEV (reference sequence). Alongside a J-beta primer mix, a sample-barcoded 5' primer served in a second PCR lasting about 6 to 12 cycles. Through a template-switch adaptor with 12 random nucleotides, each cDNA molecule received a tag. TCRdb re-derived calls from the 5' RACE reads in MiXCR, one entry per CDR3 protein. Of about 580,000 distinct CDR3 sequences listed, 40% to 50% are singletons. The sequence derives from a man aged 80 or over in good health. What was sequenced was blood. This chain links TRBV27 with TRBJ2-1; TRBD2 matches 8 bases. CDR3 sequence (DNA): TGTGCCAGCAGTCCCCTCACCGGGACTAGAGCGATCGATGAGCAGTTCTTC. Protein sequence: CASSPLTGTRAIDEQFF.